Described below is a single T cell receptor (beta chain) sequence and its context. Its specificity is not known. CDR1 MNHNS and CDR2 SASEGT come from the germline V gene. V lost 6 bases to trimming and J lost 0 bases, with 12 bases between them. The CDR3 totals 14 residues. This sample stems from a study of PD-1 blockade in mismatch repair-deficient tumors. General study results and limits: Rapid post-treatment expansion, then contraction, generally preceding radiologic response, marked tumor-resident clones.

TCRdb's table, derived via immunoSEQ multiplex PCR, lists solely in-frame clones and lacks some. The sample has tens of thousands of clones; over 75% are singletons. The chain recombines TRBV6-1 with TRBJ2-7, with TRBD1 as a possible D gene (5 bases). Source: peripheral blood, taken 12 weeks after starting pembrolizumab. This receptor was obtained from an adult with mismatch repair-deficient cancer. The CDR3 DNA reads as TGTGCCAGCAGGGGGCAGGGTTCCTCCTACGAGCAGTACTTC. Encoded protein: CASRGQGSSYEQYF.